This T cell receptor beta chain was found in a study of monozygotic twins with cystic fibrosis. The V gene end was trimmed by 0 bases and the J gene end by 2 bases; junction bases not matched to a gene: 7. The CDR3 loop spans 17 amino acids. Germline V CDR1 and CDR2: SNHLY, FYNNEI. As to this clone: Its target is not known.

Study observations and caveats: Nucleotide-identical clonotype sharing was significantly higher within monozygotic CF twin pairs than between unrelated CF individuals. Age, concordance and disease severity did not associate with shared CDR3 numbers. V usage most resembled the co-twin in 13 of 16 pairs. Median Simpson clonality of approximately 0.0091 suggested naive T cells predominated.

Generated by immunoSEQ multiplex PCR, the TCRdb table keeps only in-frame clones and is missing some. The data show some 20,000 clones, around 97% seen once. The receptor was derived from a woman younger than 45 with cystic fibrosis. The sequenced material came from blood. This chain joins TRBV2 and TRBJ2-7; 10 nucleotides line up with TRBD1. The CDR3 nucleotides read TGTGCCAGCAGTGAAGCTTGGGTGGGGACAGGGGCCTACGAGCAGTACTTC. Translated, it gives CASSEAWVGTGAYEQYF. The entire variable domain, with the rest obtained from reference TRBV2 and TRBJ2-7, is as follows: EPEVTQTPSHQVTQMGQEVILRCVPISNHLYFYWYRQILGQKVEFLVSFYNNEISEKSEIFDDQFSVERPDGSNFTLKIRSTKLEDSAMYFCASSEAWVGTGAYEQYFGPGTRLTVT.